Listed below are T cell receptor beta chains from one sample, sequenced in a study of T cell responses to AZD1222 COVID-19 vaccine. Profiling relied on immunoSEQ multiplex PCR, and the TCRdb table lists in-frame clones only, not all of them. The data show 140,000 to 150,000 clones, approximately 92% seen once. The sample was peripheral blood, taken on day 0 of AZD1222 vaccination. The receptor set was obtained from an adult in good health. Both conserved end residues are part of each CDR3. D genes are given only for firm matches. Some rows mark clone size as missing; the rest say once, few, many or name a class of expanded clone.

v_call: TRBV3-1/TRBV3-2
clone_size: -
d_call: -
j_call: TRBJ2-1
cdr3_nt: TGTGCCAGCAGCCAAGGGACCGAACGGTACAATGAGCAGTTCTTC
cdr3_aa: CASSQGTERYNEQFF

v_call: TRBV3-1/TRBV3-2
clone_size: -
d_call: TRBD1
j_call: TRBJ2-1
cdr3_nt: TGTGCCAGCGGACAGGGGGGCACCGGGGTGAAGTTCTTC
cdr3_aa: CASGQGGTGVKFF

v_call: TRBV24-1
clone_size: -
d_call: -
j_call: TRBJ2-5
cdr3_nt: TGTGCCACCAGTGATGGGGGACGGTCACAAGAGACCCAGTACTTC
cdr3_aa: CATSDGGRSQETQYF

v_call: TRBV2
clone_size: once
d_call: -
j_call: TRBJ2-7
cdr3_nt: TGTGCCAGCAGTGCCGGGACCAACTTGGGCGAGCAGTACTTC
cdr3_aa: CASSAGTNLGEQYF

v_call: TRBV7-8
clone_size: -
d_call: -
j_call: TRBJ1-5
cdr3_nt: TGTGCCAGCAGCTTATCGGGGAGTGGCAATCAGCCCCAGCATTTT
cdr3_aa: CASSLSGSGNQPQHF

v_call: TRBV7-3
clone_size: -
d_call: TRBD2
j_call: TRBJ2-1
cdr3_nt: TGTGCCAGCAGCTTCGGGCGGACTAGCGGGATACGGGAGCAGTTCTTC
cdr3_aa: CASSFGRTSGIREQFF

v_call: TRBV5-4
clone_size: -
d_call: -
j_call: TRBJ1-6
cdr3_nt: TGTGCCAGCAGCTCCGCCCCCCAGTCACCCCTCCACTTT
cdr3_aa: CASSSAPQSPLHF

v_call: TRBV10-2
clone_size: -
d_call: -
j_call: TRBJ1-1
cdr3_nt: TGCGCCAGCAGTGATCGAACCCACACTGAAGCTTTCTTT
cdr3_aa: CASSDRTHTEAFF

v_call: TRBV9
clone_size: -
d_call: -
j_call: TRBJ1-2
cdr3_nt: TGTGCCAGCAGCGTCGGGGGGAAACCTACTAACTATGGCTACACCTTC
cdr3_aa: CASSVGGKPTNYGYTF

v_call: TRBV2
clone_size: once
d_call: -
j_call: TRBJ1-6
cdr3_nt: TGTGCCAGCCAAAGAGGGAATTCACCCCTCCACTTT
cdr3_aa: CASQRGNSPLHF

v_call: TRBV6-6
clone_size: -
d_call: -
j_call: TRBJ1-3
cdr3_nt: TGTGCCAGCCGAGACGGACCCTCTGGAAACACCATATATTTT
cdr3_aa: CASRDGPSGNTIYF

v_call: TRBV9
clone_size: -
d_call: -
j_call: TRBJ1-3
cdr3_nt: TGTGCCAGCAGCCCCAGTAAGGGGATCTCTGGAAACACCATATATTTT
cdr3_aa: CASSPSKGISGNTIYF

v_call: TRBV5-6
clone_size: -
d_call: -
j_call: TRBJ2-3
cdr3_nt: TGTGCCATGGCTAGGGGGATTAGCACAGATACGCAGTATTTT
cdr3_aa: CAMARGISTDTQYF

v_call: TRBV19
clone_size: once
d_call: TRBD1
j_call: TRBJ2-7
cdr3_nt: TGTGCCAGTAGCCACCGGGACAGGGGCTCCGGCCCAAACGAGCAGTACTTC
cdr3_aa: CASSHRDRGSGPNEQYF

v_call: TRBV28
clone_size: -
d_call: TRBD1
j_call: TRBJ1-5
cdr3_nt: TGTGCCAGCAGAGCCCGAGACAGGGGGAATCAGCCCCAGCATTTT
cdr3_aa: CASRARDRGNQPQHF

v_call: TRBV18
clone_size: -
d_call: -
j_call: TRBJ1-6
cdr3_nt: TGTGCCAGCTCACTCTATGCCCCAGGGGCGGATTCACCCCTCCACTTT
cdr3_aa: CASSLYAPGADSPLHF

v_call: TRBV7-2
clone_size: -
d_call: TRBD1
j_call: TRBJ2-1
cdr3_nt: TGTGCCAGCAGCCGGGACAGGCCCACCTACAATGAGCAGTTCTTC
cdr3_aa: CASSRDRPTYNEQFF